This TCR beta chain was identified in a study of blood T cell repertoires in COVID-19. At the level of the study: From the United States, Italy and Spain came samples of acute and convalescent COVID-19. In each case, the material was cDNA or gDNA derived from T cells, B-cell-depleted T cells, or PBMCs.

Sequencing was performed with immunoSEQ multiplex PCR; in TCRdb, only in-frame clones are kept and a portion is missing. The repertoire includes almost 200,000 clones, more than 80% of them detected once, and around 8% sits in the top ten. Those who participated ranged in age from about 18 to 89 years and resided in approximately 23 US areas. Donors of Cohort 3 who recovered were those that had two negative PCRs, clearance, or symptom resolution. This CDR3 is 14 amino acids long. The germline V gene encodes CDR1 LGHNA and CDR2 YNFKEQ. V lost 4 bases to trimming and J lost 1 base, with 10 bases between them.

The material sequenced was PBMCs or T cells enriched from blood (not recorded which). The sequence was obtained from a woman between 18 and 29 years old who had recovered from COVID-19. V and J are TRBV4-2 and TRBJ1-1; no firm D call. The CDR3 region is CASSPLSGNTEAFF. The CDR3 coding sequence is TGTGCCAGCAGCCCACTCTCAGGGAACACTGAAGCTTTCTTT.